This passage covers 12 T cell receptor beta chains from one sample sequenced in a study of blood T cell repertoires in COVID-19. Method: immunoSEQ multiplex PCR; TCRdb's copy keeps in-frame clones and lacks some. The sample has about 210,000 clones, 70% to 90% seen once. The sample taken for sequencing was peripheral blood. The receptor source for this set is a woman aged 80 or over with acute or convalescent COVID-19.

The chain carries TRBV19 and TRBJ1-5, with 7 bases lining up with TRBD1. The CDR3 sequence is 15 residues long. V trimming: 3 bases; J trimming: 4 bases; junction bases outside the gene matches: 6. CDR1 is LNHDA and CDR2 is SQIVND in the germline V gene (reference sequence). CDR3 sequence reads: CASSILKQGNQPQHF. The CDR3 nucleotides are TGTGCCAGTAGTATCTTAAAACAGGGGAATCAGCCCCAGCATTTT.

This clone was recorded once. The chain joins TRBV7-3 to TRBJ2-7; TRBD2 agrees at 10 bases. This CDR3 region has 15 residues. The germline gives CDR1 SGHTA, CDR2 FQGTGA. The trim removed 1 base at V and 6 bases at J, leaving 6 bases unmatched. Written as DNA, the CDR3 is TGTGCCAGCAGCTTAATGCTAGCGGGAGAAGGCGAGCAGTACTTC. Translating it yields CASSLMLAGEGEQYF. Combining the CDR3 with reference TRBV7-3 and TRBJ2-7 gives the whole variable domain GAGVSQTPSNKVTEKGKYVELRCDPISGHTALYWYRQSLGQGPEFLIYFQGTGAADDSGLPNDRFFAVRPEGSVSTLKIQRTERGDSAVYLCASSLMLAGEGEQYFGPGTRLTVT.

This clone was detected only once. CDR3 bases: TGTGCCAGTAGCCCAGACAGGGGCGCTGAAGCTTTCTTT. It is translated as CASSPDRGAEAFF. The chain combines TRBV19 with TRBJ1-1; 8 nucleotides line up with TRBD1. This CDR3 spans 13 amino acids. Per the germline V gene, CDR1 is LNHDA and CDR2 is SQIVND (reference sequence). V lost 6 bases and J lost 6; bases outside the gene matches: 6.

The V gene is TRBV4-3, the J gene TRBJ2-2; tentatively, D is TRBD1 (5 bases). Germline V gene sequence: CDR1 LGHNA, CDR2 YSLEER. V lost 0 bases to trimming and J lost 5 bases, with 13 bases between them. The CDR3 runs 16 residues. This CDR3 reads CASSQEVSGRTGELFF. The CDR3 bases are TGCGCCAGCAGCCAAGAGGTCTCAGGGCGGACCGGGGAGCTGTTTTTT.

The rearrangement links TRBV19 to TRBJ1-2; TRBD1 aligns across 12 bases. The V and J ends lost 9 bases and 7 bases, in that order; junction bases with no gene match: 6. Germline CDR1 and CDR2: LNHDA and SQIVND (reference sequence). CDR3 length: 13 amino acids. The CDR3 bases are TGTGCCAGCCTGGGACAGGGGGCGCGTGGCTACACCTTC. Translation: CASLGQGARGYTF.

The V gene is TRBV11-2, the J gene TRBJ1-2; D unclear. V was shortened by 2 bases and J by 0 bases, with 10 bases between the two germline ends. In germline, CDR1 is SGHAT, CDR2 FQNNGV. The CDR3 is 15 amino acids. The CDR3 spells CASSLHTVSNYGYTF. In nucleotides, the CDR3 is TGTGCCAGCAGCTTACATACGGTCTCTAACTATGGCTACACCTTC.

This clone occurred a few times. The CDR3 DNA follows: TGTGCCAGCAGCTTGGGGGACAGGTTCTACGAGCAGTACTTC. This encodes CASSLGDRFYEQYF. The chain combines TRBV5-6 with TRBJ2-7; TRBD1 agrees at 8 bases. V was clipped by 0 bases and J by 3 bases; unmatched bases: 2. This CDR3 spans 14 amino acids. Germline V gene data show CDR1 as SGHDT and CDR2 as YYEEEE.

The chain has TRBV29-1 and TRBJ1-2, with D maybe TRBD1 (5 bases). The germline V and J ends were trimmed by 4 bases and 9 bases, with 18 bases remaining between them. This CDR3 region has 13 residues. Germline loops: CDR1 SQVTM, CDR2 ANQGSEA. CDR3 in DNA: TGCAGCGTTGGTAGTCGGGGGACGATTAGCTACACCTTC. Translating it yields CSVGSRGTISYTF.

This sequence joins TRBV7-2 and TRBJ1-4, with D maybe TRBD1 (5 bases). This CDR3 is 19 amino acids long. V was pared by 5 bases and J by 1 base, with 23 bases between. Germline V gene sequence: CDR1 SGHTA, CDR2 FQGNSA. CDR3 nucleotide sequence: TGTGCCAGCAGCCCCACTATCCTCCAGGGACTAGGAACTAATGAAAAACTGTTTTTT. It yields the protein CASSPTILQGLGTNEKLFF.

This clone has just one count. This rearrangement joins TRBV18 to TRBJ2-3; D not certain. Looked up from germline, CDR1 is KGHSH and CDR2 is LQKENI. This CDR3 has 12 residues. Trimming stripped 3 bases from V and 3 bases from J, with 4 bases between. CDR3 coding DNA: TGTGCCAGCTCACCCTCTACAGATACGCAGTATTTT. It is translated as CASSPSTDTQYF.

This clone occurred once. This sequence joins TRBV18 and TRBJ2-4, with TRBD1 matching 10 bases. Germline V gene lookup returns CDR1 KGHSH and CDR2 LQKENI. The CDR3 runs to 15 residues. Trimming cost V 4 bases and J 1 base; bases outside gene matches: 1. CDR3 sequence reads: CASSQGQGAKNIQYF. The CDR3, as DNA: TGTGCCAGCTCACAGGGACAGGGGGCCAAAAACATTCAGTACTTC.

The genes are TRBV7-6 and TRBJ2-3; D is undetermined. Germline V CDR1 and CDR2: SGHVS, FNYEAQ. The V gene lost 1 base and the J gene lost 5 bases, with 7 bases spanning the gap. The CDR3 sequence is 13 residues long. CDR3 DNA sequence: TGTGCCAGCAGCTTAGTATCCCTAGATACGCAGTATTTT. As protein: CASSLVSLDTQYF.